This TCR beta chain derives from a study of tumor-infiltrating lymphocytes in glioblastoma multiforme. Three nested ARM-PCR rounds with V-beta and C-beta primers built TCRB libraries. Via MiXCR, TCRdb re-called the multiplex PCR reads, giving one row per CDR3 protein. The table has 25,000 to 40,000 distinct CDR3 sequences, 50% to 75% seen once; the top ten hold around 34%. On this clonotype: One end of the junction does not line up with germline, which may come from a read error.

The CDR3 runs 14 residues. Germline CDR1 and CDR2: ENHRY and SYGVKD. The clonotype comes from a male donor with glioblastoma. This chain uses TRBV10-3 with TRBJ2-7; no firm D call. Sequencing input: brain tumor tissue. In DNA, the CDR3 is TGTGCCATCAGTGGTGGCCCTGCCTCCTACGAGCGGTACTTC. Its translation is CAISGGPASYERYF.